The 27 T cell receptor beta chains below all came from one sample that was sequenced in a study of shared clonotypes between healthy human individuals. TCRdb keeps only in-frame clones here, not all; method: immunoSEQ multiplex PCR. The sample has roughly 1.5 million clones, approximately 98% seen once. The source material was naive CD4+ T cells sorted from blood. Described subset: CD45RA+ positively selected. Receptors were obtained from a young man in good health.

The chain is built from TRBV2 and TRBJ2-7, with D maybe TRBD1 (6 bases). The V gene's germline CDR1 is SNHLY and CDR2 FYNNEI. V was shortened by 7 bases and J by 1 base, with 8 bases between the two germline ends. The CDR3 length is 12 residues. Here the CDR3 DNA reads TGTGCCAGCAACAGGGATTCCTACGAGCAGTACTTC. Protein sequence: CASNRDSYEQYF.

The CDR3 spells CASSPTLPGPPYEQYF. As DNA, the CDR3 is TGTGCCAGCAGCCCTACGTTACCGGGACCTCCCTACGAGCAGTACTTC. The rearrangement links TRBV11-2 to TRBJ2-7, with D perhaps given as TRBD1 or TRBD2 (5 bases each). This CDR3 is built from 16 residues. The V gene lost 5 bases and the J gene lost 2 bases, with 19 bases spanning the gap. Germline assignment: CDR1 SGHAT and CDR2 FQNNGV.

The rearrangement links TRBV7-2 to TRBJ1-4; 7 bases fit TRBD1. This CDR3 contains 15 residues. Germline V gene data show CDR1 as SGHTA and CDR2 as FQGNSA. Losses at the gene ends were 3 bases for V and 4 bases for J; bases not matched to a gene: 5. The CDR3, as DNA: TGTGCCAGCAGCTTCCGCAGGGGGATTAATGAAAAACTGTTTTTT. It is translated as CASSFRRGINEKLFF.

V is TRBV28 and J is TRBJ2-7; TRBD2 matches 8 bases. Germline loops: CDR1 MDHEN, CDR2 SYDVKM. V lost 5 bases to trimming and J lost 2 bases; unmatched junction nucleotides: 8. The CDR3 sequence is 15 residues long. In DNA, the CDR3 is TGTGCCAGCAGTCCGTGGAGCGGGAGACCCTACGAGCAGTACTTC. This translates into CASSPWSGRPYEQYF.

The chain joins TRBV9 to TRBJ1-1; D gene unclear. Germline CDR1 SGDLS, CDR2 YYNGEE. V was cut by 0 bases and J by 5 bases, with 11 bases left in between. This CDR3 comprises 14 residues. The chain's CDR3 is CASSVVGVGTEAFF. The CDR3, as DNA: TGTGCCAGCAGCGTAGTGGGTGTGGGGACTGAAGCTTTCTTT.

The gene calls are TRBV10-1 and TRBJ2-7; perhaps TRBD1 as D (6 bases). V lost 6 bases, J lost 5 bases, and 17 bases lay in between. Germline V gene lookup returns CDR1 WNHNN and CDR2 SYGVQD (reference sequence). The CDR3 length is 14 residues. CDR3 protein: CASSPGESVDEQYF. As DNA, the CDR3 is TGCGCCAGCAGCCCAGGGGAAAGCGTAGACGAGCAGTACTTC.

The chain carries TRBV19 and TRBJ1-5; 9 nucleotides align to TRBD1. The V gene's germline CDR1 is LNHDA and CDR2 SQIVND (reference sequence). Trimming took 2 bases from V and 1 from J; bases not matched to a gene: 3. This CDR3 contains 16 residues. Written as DNA, the CDR3 is TGTGCCAGTAGTATAACAGGGGGCGCGAGCAATCAGCCCCAGCATTTT. It encodes CASSITGGASNQPQHF.

This chain uses TRBV19 with TRBJ1-1; D is unresolved. With 1 base removed from V and 1 base from J, the gap between germline ends came to 7 bases. CDR3 length equals 14 residues. Germline V CDR1 and CDR2: LNHDA, SQIVND (reference sequence). The CDR3 sequence: CASSIVGPNTEAFF. In DNA form, the CDR3 reads TGTGCCAGTAGTATAGTAGGACCGAACACTGAAGCTTTCTTT.

This chain connects TRBV27 to TRBJ1-1, with D hard to call. The germline V and J ends were trimmed by 8 bases and 4 bases, with 20 bases remaining between them. Per germline, CDR1 MNHEY and CDR2 SMNVEV (reference sequence). The CDR3 extends over 15 amino acids. CDR3: CASSGRYHDGTEAFF. CDR3 DNA: TGTGCCAGCTCGGGCAGGTACCACGATGGCACTGAAGCTTTCTTT.

The chain recombines TRBV5-1 with TRBJ2-5; possibly TRBD1 or TRBD2 for D (6 bases each). CDR1 SGHRS and CDR2 YFSETQ come from the germline V gene. The CDR3 sequence is 16 residues long. V was cut by 1 base and J by 10 bases, with 23 bases left in between. CDR3 DNA: TGCGCCAGCAGCTTGATGCCAGGGGAGGCCTCTTCGGACCAGTACTTC. Residues: CASSLMPGEASSDQYF.

The V gene is TRBV9, the J gene TRBJ2-1; D possibly corresponds to TRBD2 (5 bases). The CDR3 covers 17 residues. Trimming cost V 4 bases and J 2 bases, with 19 bases left between them. Germline V gene sequence: CDR1 SGDLS, CDR2 YYNGEE. The CDR3 bases are TGTGCCAGCAGCCGACGACTACAGCGGAGACCCTACAATGAGCAGTTCTTC. Translated: CASSRRLQRRPYNEQFF.

The V gene is TRBV29-1, the J gene TRBJ2-5; D gene unclear. Germline CDR1 and CDR2: SQVTM and ANQGSEA. This CDR3 is 14 amino acids long. V was cut by 4 bases and J by 2 bases, with 14 bases left in between. The CDR3 loop is CSVGRPVAQETQYF. The CDR3 bases are TGCAGCGTTGGAAGACCGGTCGCGCAAGAGACCCAGTACTTC.

CDR3 DNA sequence: TGTGCCAGCACCTATCAGGGAGGGACTGAAGCTTTCTTT. Its translation: CASTYQGGTEAFF. The chain is built from TRBV2 and TRBJ1-1, with D perhaps TRBD1 (5 bases). The ends were cut back, 7 bases at V and 5 bases at J, with 14 bases in the middle. CDR1 and CDR2 (germline): SNHLY, FYNNEI. This CDR3 comprises 13 residues.

This sequence joins TRBV10-3 and TRBJ2-1; 7 bases are a match to TRBD1. Germline CDR1 and CDR2: ENHRY and SYGVKD. J lost 9 bases, V lost 5 bases, and 10 bases had no gene match. The CDR3 length is 14 residues. CDR3 protein: CAISRGLGNSEQFF. Written as DNA, the CDR3 is TGTGCCATCAGTAGGGGGCTCGGTAATTCTGAGCAGTTCTTC.

The rearrangement joins TRBV5-1 to TRBJ2-7, with D perhaps being TRBD1 or TRBD2 (6 bases each). The V end lost 3 bases, the J end lost 3 bases, and 16 bases lay between the germline ends. The CDR3 sequence is 15 residues long. CDR1 is SGHRS, CDR2 YFSETQ, per germline. The CDR3 nucleotides are TGCGCCAGCAGCTCCCAGACAGGAGGGATCTACGAGCAGTACTTC. Residues: CASSSQTGGIYEQYF.

In the case of this clone: Different DNA sequences within this sample yield the same CDR3. J is TRBJ1-2 and V is TRBV20-1, with 9 bases that match TRBD1. Germline trimming cut 6 bases from V and 8 bases from J; bases unmatched to any gene: 4. The CDR3 length is 11 residues. In germline, CDR1 is DFQATT, CDR2 SNEGSKA (reference sequence). This CDR3 reads CSATGGWGYTF. CDR3 sequence (DNA): TGCAGTGCCACAGGGGGCTGGGGCTACACCTTC.

The chain combines TRBV7-6 with TRBJ2-3; tentatively, D is TRBD2 (6 bases). CDR1 is SGHVS and CDR2 is FNYEAQ in the germline V gene. The V gene lost 3 bases and the J gene lost 5 bases, with 12 bases spanning the gap. The CDR3 has 14 residues. The CDR3 DNA follows: TGTGCCAGCAGCTTGTCCAGGGAGGTAGATACGCAGTATTTT. Translating it yields CASSLSREVDTQYF.

This clone was counted a single time. The chain recombines TRBV5-4 with TRBJ2-1, with D tentatively TRBD1 (6 bases). The CDR3 is 15 amino acids. Germline V gene lookup returns CDR1 SGHNT and CDR2 YYREEE (reference sequence). The V end lost 4 bases, the J end lost 2 bases, and 13 bases lay between the germline ends. CDR3: CASSVDSVPYNEQFF. Written as DNA, the CDR3 is TGTGCCAGCAGCGTGGACAGCGTCCCCTACAATGAGCAGTTCTTC.

The chain carries TRBV28 and TRBJ2-7, with D possibly TRBD1 on 6 matching bases. Germline V CDR1 and CDR2: MDHEN, SYDVKM. This CDR3 is 16 amino acids long. V lost 4 bases and J 3 bases, leaving 19 bases between the germline ends. In nucleotides, the CDR3 is TGTGCCAGCAGTTCTATGGGGGCAGGGAGAATCTACGAGCAGTACTTC. Amino acids: CASSSMGAGRIYEQYF.

The chain is built from TRBV6-1 and TRBJ2-5, with 11 bases lining up with TRBD1. V lost 6 bases, J lost 5 bases, and 5 bases stayed unmatched. Germline loops: CDR1 MNHNS, CDR2 SASEGT. The CDR3 loop spans 14 amino acids. CDR3 sequence reads: CASRDRGLGETQYF. CDR3 bases: TGTGCCAGCAGGGACAGGGGGCTTGGTGAGACCCAGTACTTC.

The chain employs TRBV5-1 and TRBJ2-3; 7 bases fit TRBD1. The CDR3 extends over 15 amino acids. V lost 4 bases to trimming and J lost 5 bases; unmatched junction nucleotides: 10. Per the germline V gene, CDR1 is SGHRS and CDR2 is YFSETQ. The CDR3 loop is CASSVNRGFGDTQYF. For the CDR3, the DNA is TGCGCCAGCAGCGTAAACAGGGGATTTGGAGATACGCAGTATTTT.

The genes are TRBV5-1 and TRBJ2-1; a possible D gene is TRBD2 (6 bases). Germline CDR1 reads SGHRS; CDR2 reads YFSETQ. The ends were cut back, 9 bases at V and 1 base at J, with 20 bases in the middle. This CDR3 comprises 16 residues. CDR3 loop: CATREASVSSYNEQFF. In DNA, the CDR3 is TGCGCCACCCGAGAGGCTAGCGTTTCGTCCTACAATGAGCAGTTCTTC.

The CDR3 region is CASRGQLAGGAYNEQFF. Written as DNA, the CDR3 is TGCGCCAGCAGGGGACAGCTAGCGGGGGGGGCCTACAATGAGCAGTTCTTC. The rearrangement links TRBV10-2 to TRBJ2-1; TRBD2 aligns across 12 bases. Per the germline V gene, CDR1 is WSHSY and CDR2 is SAAADI. The CDR3 loop spans 17 amino acids. Losses at the gene ends were 6 bases for V and 2 bases for J; bases not matched to a gene: 8.

This sequence joins TRBV5-1 and TRBJ2-3, with a tentative D call TRBD2 (6 bases). Trimming took 0 bases from V and 3 from J, leaving 14 bases between them. Germline V gene sequence: CDR1 SGHRS, CDR2 YFSETQ. The CDR3 extends over 16 amino acids. In DNA, the CDR3 is TGCGCCAGCAGCTTGGGGACCTGGGGGAGGACAGATACGCAGTATTTT. As protein: CASSLGTWGRTDTQYF.

V usage is TRBV5-1 and J usage is TRBJ2-7, with a possible D match to TRBD1 (5 bases). The CDR3 sequence is 17 residues long. CDR1 is SGHRS, CDR2 YFSETQ, per germline. Trimming pared 6 bases from V and 4 bases from J, leaving 26 bases between. The chain's CDR3 is CASTPRQLVGGIYEQYF. The CDR3 DNA follows: TGCGCCAGCACGCCTAGACAGTTAGTCGGCGGAATTTACGAGCAGTACTTC.

The gene calls are TRBV28 and TRBJ2-3, with D possibly being TRBD1 (5 bases). V was cut by 7 bases and J by 2 bases, with 16 bases left in between. The germline V gene has CDR1 MDHEN and CDR2 SYDVKM. The CDR3 contains 15 residues. CDR3 sequence reads: CASKDIQGYTDTQYF. The CDR3 DNA is TGTGCCAGCAAAGATATCCAGGGTTACACAGATACGCAGTATTTT.

V and J are TRBV27 and TRBJ1-1; 9 nucleotides align to TRBD1. V was clipped by 5 bases and J by 2 bases; unmatched bases: 3. Germline V gene data show CDR1 as MNHEY and CDR2 as SMNVEV (reference sequence). This CDR3 is built from 14 residues. In DNA form, the CDR3 reads TGTGCCAGCAGTAAACAGGGGGCTAACACTGAAGCTTTCTTT. Its protein is CASSKQGANTEAFF.